Listed below are T cell receptor beta chains from one sample, sequenced in a study of T cells after somatic rescue of genetic block. Data came from immunoSEQ multiplex PCR; TCRdb stores just in-frame clones and leaves some out. This table holds about 15,000 clones, approximately 75% found once. Sequencing input: peripheral blood mononuclear cells (PBMCs). Source of these receptors: a boy between 10 and 17 years old. CDR3s include the opening cysteine and the closing phenylalanine or tryptophan. A D gene is named only where the DNA matches it firmly. The size entry is marked missing in some rows and otherwise reads once, few, many or a size class.

V,D,size,J,CDR3,DNA
TRBV2,TRBD1,NA,TRBJ2-2,CASSVQGAANTGELFF,TGTGCCAGCAGCGTCCAGGGGGCCGCGAACACCGGGGAGCTGTTTTTT
TRBV5-1,NA,NA,TRBJ2-1,CASSLGGTRANNEQFF,TGCGCCAGCAGCTTGGGAGGGACCAGAGCTAACAATGAGCAGTTCTTC
TRBV9,TRBD2,NA,TRBJ2-1,CASSVREGILNEQFF,TGTGCCAGCAGCGTGCGGGAGGGAATTTTAAATGAGCAGTTCTTC
TRBV29-1,TRBD1,NA,TRBJ1-2,CSVAGQPNYGYTF,TGCAGCGTCGCGGGACAGCCTAACTATGGCTACACCTTC
TRBV14,NA,NA,TRBJ2-3,CASSQDLALTDTQYF,TGTGCCAGCAGCCAAGACCTAGCTCTCACAGATACGCAGTATTTT
TRBV19,TRBD2,NA,TRBJ2-7,CASKSGLGDEQYF,TGTGCCAGTAAGAGTGGACTAGGGGACGAGCAGTACTTC
TRBV11-1,NA,few,TRBJ2-7,CASSFGPGGHEQYF,TGTGCCAGCAGCTTTGGACCCGGCGGCCACGAGCAGTACTTC
TRBV6-4,TRBD1,NA,TRBJ1-6,CASRSDRGNSPLHF,TGTGCCAGCAGATCGGACAGGGGAAATTCACCCCTCCACTTT
TRBV7-9,NA,NA,TRBJ2-1,CASSLVELYNEQFF,TGTGCCAGCAGCTTAGTGGAGCTCTACAATGAGCAGTTCTTC
TRBV29-1,NA,NA,TRBJ2-5,CSVRDTRRETQYF,TGCAGCGTGCGGGACACCCGAAGGGAGACCCAGTACTTC
TRBV5-5,NA,NA,TRBJ2-7,CASSSTWDRGSAGQYF,TGTGCCAGCAGCTCCACCTGGGACCGTGGCTCCGCGGGACAGTACTTC
TRBV30,TRBD2,few,TRBJ2-3,CAWSSSGVSTDTQYF,TGTGCCTGGAGCTCTAGCGGGGTTAGCACAGATACGCAGTATTTT
TRBV5-6,NA,NA,TRBJ2-7,CASSPRGRVAYEQYF,TGTGCCAGCAGCCCCCGAGGCAGAGTGGCCTACGAGCAGTACTTC
TRBV6-5,NA,NA,TRBJ1-5,CASRRTALGQPQHF,TGTGCCAGCAGACGGACCGCCCTCGGGCAGCCCCAGCATTTT
TRBV15,TRBD2,NA,TRBJ2-7,CATSRQAGPTYEQYF,TGTGCCACCAGCAGACAAGCGGGACCGACCTACGAGCAGTACTTC
TRBV23-1,TRBD2,NA,TRBJ2-3,CASSQSTSGGGTDTQYF,TGCGCCAGCAGTCAGTCAACTAGCGGGGGGGGCACAGATACGCAGTATTTT
TRBV6-5,NA,NA,TRBJ2-7,CASSLWGPSYEQYF,TGTGCCAGCAGTTTATGGGGGCCGTCCTACGAGCAGTACTTC
TRBV5-4,NA,NA,TRBJ2-5,CASQKDGPWETQYF,TGTGCCAGCCAGAAGGACGGACCATGGGAGACCCAGTACTTC
TRBV10-3,NA,NA,TRBJ1-2,CAIGTSAYHGYTF,TGTGCCATCGGAACATCGGCTTACCATGGCTACACCTTC
TRBV20-1,NA,NA,TRBJ2-7,CSARPWSEQYF,TGCAGTGCTAGGCCGTGGAGCGAGCAGTACTTC
TRBV5-1,TRBD1,NA,TRBJ2-7,CASSRQGPLYEQYF,TGCGCCAGCAGCCGACAGGGGCCATTGTACGAGCAGTACTTC
TRBV6-1,NA,NA,TRBJ2-2,CASMRRDPGELFF,TGTGCCAGCATGCGGCGGGACCCCGGGGAGCTGTTTTTT
TRBV6-5,NA,NA,TRBJ2-3,CASSAGRPGTDTQYF,TGTGCCAGCAGCGCAGGGAGGCCCGGCACAGATACGCAGTATTTT
TRBV18,NA,NA,TRBJ1-1,CASSPVTAFTEAFF,TGTGCCAGCTCACCAGTGACAGCATTCACTGAAGCTTTCTTT
TRBV7-3,NA,few,TRBJ2-5,CASSLTKGETQYF,TGTGCCAGCAGCTTAACCAAGGGGGAGACCCAGTACTTC
TRBV11-3,NA,NA,TRBJ2-5,CASSPGTPNQETQYF,TGTGCCAGCAGCCCTGGGACACCAAACCAAGAGACCCAGTACTTC
TRBV11-3,NA,once,TRBJ2-1,CASSLAGAAEQFF,TGTGCCAGCAGCTTAGCGGGAGCAGCTGAGCAGTTCTTC
TRBV7-7,NA,medium-sized,TRBJ2-3,CASSEGQGWADTQYF,TGTGCCAGCAGCGAGGGGCAGGGGTGGGCAGATACGCAGTATTTT
TRBV4-1,TRBD2,NA,TRBJ2-5,CASSQVGTSGGWETQYF,TGCGCCAGCAGCCAAGTGGGGACTAGCGGGGGCTGGGAGACCCAGTACTTC
TRBV28,NA,NA,TRBJ2-7,CTSSLSGGYEQYF,TGTACCAGCAGTTTGAGCGGAGGATACGAGCAGTACTTC
TRBV11-3,NA,NA,TRBJ2-1,CASSSSTAYNEQFF,TGTGCCAGCAGCTCCTCAACGGCCTACAATGAGCAGTTCTTC
TRBV6-1,TRBD2,NA,TRBJ2-7,CASSEWLGGGNYEQYF,TGTGCCAGCAGTGAATGGTTGGGCGGGGGAAACTACGAGCAGTACTTC
TRBV6-5,NA,NA,TRBJ2-1,CASSYPPGPRRNEQFF,TGTGCCAGCAGTTACCCGCCGGGACCCCGGCGCAATGAGCAGTTCTTC
TRBV27,NA,once,TRBJ2-3,CASSLMHLTDTQYF,TGTGCCAGCAGTTTAATGCACCTGACAGATACGCAGTATTTT
TRBV28,TRBD1,NA,TRBJ1-5,CASSLGAGGYISNQPQHF,TGTGCCAGCAGTTTAGGCGCAGGGGGGTACATAAGCAATCAGCCCCAGCATTTT
TRBV5-6,NA,NA,TRBJ2-1,CASSLQVVYEQFF,TGTGCCAGCAGCTTGCAGGTCGTCTATGAGCAGTTCTTC
TRBV11-1,NA,NA,TRBJ2-1,CASSLEESNEQFF,TGTGCCAGCAGCTTAGAGGAATCCAATGAGCAGTTCTTC
TRBV28,NA,NA,TRBJ2-7,CASSFSGGRLYEQYF,TGTGCCAGCAGTTTTTCTGGGGGCAGGCTGTACGAGCAGTACTTC
TRBV9,TRBD1,NA,TRBJ2-7,CASSRRTGNEQYF,TGTGCCAGCAGCAGGAGGACAGGAAACGAGCAGTACTTC
TRBV28,TRBD1,NA,TRBJ2-7,CASSSPLTGASYEQYF,TGTGCCAGCAGTTCCCCCCTGACAGGGGCCTCCTACGAGCAGTACTTC
TRBV6-5,TRBD1,NA,TRBJ2-7,CASSYGTGPYEQYF,TGTGCCAGCAGTTACGGGACAGGACCCTACGAGCAGTACTTC
TRBV11-2,TRBD1,few,TRBJ2-1,CASIKNKVPGQGGNEQFF,TGTGCCAGCATCAAAAACAAAGTACCGGGACAGGGGGGCAATGAGCAGTTCTTC
TRBV7-2,NA,few,TRBJ2-1,CASSLDRYPLLNEQFF,TGTGCCAGCAGCTTAGATAGGTACCCGCTCCTCAATGAGCAGTTCTTC
TRBV5-1,TRBD1,NA,TRBJ1-2,CASSEMGQGYGYTF,TGCGCCAGCAGCGAAATGGGACAGGGCTATGGCTACACCTTC
TRBV4-1,TRBD1,NA,TRBJ1-4,CASSQAGQGINEKLFF,TGCGCCAGCAGCCAAGCGGGACAGGGGATTAATGAAAAACTGTTTTTT
TRBV4-1,NA,NA,TRBJ2-3,CASTPSPVTDTQYF,TGCGCCAGCACTCCCAGTCCCGTAACAGATACGCAGTATTTT
TRBV18,NA,NA,TRBJ1-4,CASSPQATNEKLFF,TGTGCCAGCTCACCACAAGCAACTAATGAAAAACTGTTTTTT
TRBV6-1,NA,NA,TRBJ2-5,CASSEGGARETQYF,TGTGCCAGCAGTGAAGGAGGGGCTCGGGAGACCCAGTACTTC
TRBV10-3,TRBD2,NA,TRBJ2-3,CAISGGVTSGGTDTQYF,TGTGCCATCAGTGGAGGGGTTACTAGCGGGGGCACAGATACGCAGTATTTT
TRBV6-1,TRBD1,NA,TRBJ2-3,CASRLTGGTDTQYF,TGTGCCAGCAGACTGACAGGGGGCACAGATACGCAGTATTTT
TRBV6-6,NA,few,TRBJ2-3,CASSYSRGGGTDTQYF,TGTGCCAGCAGTTACTCGAGGGGGGGCGGCACAGATACGCAGTATTTT
TRBV5-1,TRBD1,NA,TRBJ2-2,CASSLKTGAGELFF,TGCGCCAGCAGCTTGAAAACAGGGGCCGGGGAGCTGTTTTTT
TRBV28,NA,NA,TRBJ2-4,CASSSSEAAKNIQYF,TGTGCCAGCAGTTCTAGCGAGGCGGCCAAAAACATTCAGTACTTC
TRBV9,NA,few,TRBJ1-1,CASSVTPGQGLAFF,TGTGCCAGCAGCGTGACCCCTGGGCAGGGACTAGCTTTCTTT